The 21 T cell receptor beta chains presented below share a single source sample, sequenced in a study of cytomegalovirus exposure and HLA in healthy donors. PCR primers comprised 60 Vbeta and 13 Jbeta primers. Clones were sequenced by immunoSEQ multiplex PCR, and TCRdb holds only the in-frame ones, with some missing. The repertoire includes 270,000 or so clones, around 86% of them detected once, and roughly 4% sits in the top ten. Source material: PBMCs. The receptors come from a middle-aged man in good health and CMV-seropositive.

The rearrangement uses TRBV7-9 and TRBJ2-7; TRBD2 matches at 7 bases. CDR3 length: 12 residues. V trimming: 5 bases; J trimming: 5 bases; junction bases outside the gene matches: 3. In germline, CDR1 is SEHNR, CDR2 FQNEAQ (reference sequence). DNA for the CDR3: TGTGCCAGCAGCCATGGGACTAACGAGCAGTACTTC. This encodes CASSHGTNEQYF.

The chain is built from TRBV14 and TRBJ2-5; 7 bases fit TRBD1. The J call may be faulty, since TRBJ2-7 better matches the DNA end. Germline V CDR1 and CDR2: SGHDN, FVKESK. This CDR3 is built from 14 residues. The CDR3 is CASSLTGSLVEQYF. Here the CDR3 DNA reads TGTGCCAGCAGCCTGACAGGGTCCTTGGTCGAGCAGTACTTC.

The genes are TRBV7-6 and TRBJ2-5; the D gene is possibly TRBD1 (6 bases). Germline CDR1 and CDR2: SGHVS and FNYEAQ. V dropped 4 bases and J dropped 0 bases, with 9 bases sitting between them. The CDR3 sequence is 14 residues long. The CDR3 nucleotides read TGTGCCAGCAGCTCCCAGGGGTACCAAGAGACCCAGTACTTC. Its protein is CASSSQGYQETQYF.

CDR3 bases: TGTGCCAGCAGCTCACAGGGGGTAGGGAACACTGAAGCTTTCTTT. As protein: CASSSQGVGNTEAFF. J is TRBJ1-1 and V is TRBV7-3; the match to TRBD1 covers 8 bases. The CDR3 totals 15 residues. Germline trimming cut 4 bases from V and 1 base from J; bases unmatched to any gene: 5. The V gene's germline CDR1 is SGHTA and CDR2 FQGTGA.

The chain recombines TRBV7-6 with TRBJ2-3; 12 bases are shared with TRBD1. V lost 5 bases, J lost 4 bases, and 4 bases stayed unmatched. CDR1 SGHVS and CDR2 FNYEAQ come from the germline V gene. The CDR3 runs 15 residues. The CDR3 region has the DNA TGTGCCAGCAGCCTGGGACAGGGGGCTCCAGATACGCAGTATTTT. Amino acids: CASSLGQGAPDTQYF.

This chain joins TRBV5-1 and TRBJ2-5; possibly TRBD1 for D (6 bases). V lost 1 base and J 5 bases, leaving 21 bases between the germline ends. The CDR3 covers 17 residues. CDR1 SGHRS and CDR2 YFSETQ come from the germline V gene. In DNA form, the CDR3 reads TGCGCCAGCAGCTTGAGTGGCAGGGGAGAGCCAAGGGAGACCCAGTACTTC. It yields the protein CASSLSGRGEPRETQYF.

This chain uses TRBV5-4 with TRBJ2-3, with TRBD1 matching 8 bases. The CDR3 has 17 amino acids. Germline V gene sequence: CDR1 SGHNT, CDR2 YYREEE (reference sequence). Trimming cost V 4 bases and J 4 bases; bases outside gene matches: 14. The CDR3 loop reads CASSPEQGAFSADTQYF. For the CDR3, the DNA is TGTGCCAGCAGCCCTGAGCAGGGGGCCTTTAGCGCAGATACGCAGTATTTT.

This clone was counted only a few times. The chain uses TRBV19 and TRBJ2-1, with 8 bases lining up with TRBD2. Germline V lookup: CDR1 LNHDA, CDR2 SQIVND (reference sequence). This CDR3 spans 11 amino acids. The junction had 0 bases not matched to a gene; V was cut back by 8 bases and J by 6 bases. CDR3 in DNA: TGTGCCAGTCTAGCGGGCAATGAGCAGTTCTTC. Translated: CASLAGNEQFF.

The chain uses TRBV19 and TRBJ1-5; D is ambiguous. V was cut by 6 bases and J by 7 bases, with 10 bases left in between. Germline V CDR1 and CDR2: LNHDA, SQIVND (reference sequence). This CDR3 is built from 12 residues. The CDR3 coding sequence is TGTGCCAGTAGCCCCCAAGAGCAGCCCCAGCATTTT. This gives the protein CASSPQEQPQHF. The full variable domain, in which reference TRBV19 and TRBJ1-5 provide the parts outside the CDR3, is DGGITQSPKYLFRKEGQNVTLSCEQNLNHDAMYWYRQDPGQGLRLIYYSQIVNDFQKGDIAEGYSVSREKKESFPLTVTSAQKNPTAFYLCASSPQEQPQHFGDGTRLSIL.

The rearrangement links TRBV15 to TRBJ2-7; 8 bases align to TRBD1. CDR1 is LNHNV, CDR2 YYDKDF, per germline (reference sequence). V gave up 6 bases and J gave up 7 bases; unmatched junction bases: 8. The CDR3 totals 13 residues. CDR3 in amino acids: CATRQGGLREQYF. In nucleotides, the CDR3 is TGTGCCACCAGACAGGGGGGCCTCCGGGAGCAGTACTTC.

The genes are TRBV19 and TRBJ2-3; the match to TRBD2 covers 7 bases. The CDR3 has 15 residues. CDR1 is LNHDA, CDR2 SQIVND, per germline (reference sequence). The J segment lost 0 bases and the V segment lost 6 bases, leaving 6 bases of the junction unmatched. CDR3 DNA: TGTGCCAGTAGGAGGGCTAGCGGTAGCACAGATACGCAGTATTTT. Encoded protein: CASRRASGSTDTQYF.

This clone was seen a few times. The CDR3 DNA sequence: TGCGCCAGCAGCCCCAACGGGGCAGGAGGGACTGAAGCTTTCTTT. This sequence encodes CASSPNGAGGTEAFF. The rearrangement links TRBV4-1 to TRBJ1-1; D possibly corresponds to TRBD1 (5 bases). Per germline, CDR1 MGHRA and CDR2 YSYEKL. This CDR3 has 15 residues. V lost 4 bases and J 5 bases, leaving 17 bases between the germline ends.

The chain links TRBV6-6 to TRBJ1-5; D might be TRBD1 (6 bases). The length of the CDR3 is 15 residues. Germline CDR1 reads MNHNY; CDR2 reads SVGAGI (reference sequence). The V end lost 5 bases, the J end lost 5 bases, and 16 bases lay between the germline ends. The CDR3 here is CASSPGDTDDQPQHF. As DNA, the CDR3 is TGTGCCAGCAGTCCAGGGGATACCGATGATCAGCCCCAGCATTTT.

The chain links TRBV4-2 to TRBJ1-5; possible D gene TRBD1, 6 bases. Germline V gives CDR1 LGHNA, CDR2 YNFKEQ. The CDR3 covers 14 residues. V was shortened by 0 bases and J by 7 bases, with 10 bases between the two germline ends. CDR3 loop: CASSQDQGKQPQHF. The CDR3 coding sequence is TGTGCCAGCAGCCAAGATCAGGGGAAGCAGCCCCAGCATTTT.

V is TRBV27 and J is TRBJ2-3, with 8 bases lining up with TRBD2. The germline V gene encodes CDR1 MNHEY and CDR2 SMNVEV (reference sequence). The CDR3 spans 16 residues. The junction had 11 bases not matched to a gene; V was cut back by 6 bases and J by 3 bases. The CDR3 coding sequence is TGTGCCAGCAGACCCTTTTCCGGGAGGGCGACAGATACGCAGTATTTT. Protein product: CASRPFSGRATDTQYF.

The rearrangement joins TRBV5-1 to TRBJ1-1, with TRBD1 matching over 8 bases. CDR3 length equals 12 residues. Germline CDR1 SGHRS, CDR2 YFSETQ. Unmatched junction bases numbered 1, after V lost 6 bases and J lost 3 bases. CDR3 region: CASKTGDTEAFF. CDR3 nucleotide sequence: TGCGCCAGCAAGACAGGGGACACTGAAGCTTTCTTT.

The CDR3 coding sequence is TGTGCCAGCAGAACTTCCGGGAGAGGATACGAGCAGTACTTC. Translated, it gives CASRTSGRGYEQYF. The chain combines TRBV11-2 with TRBJ2-7, with D maybe TRBD2 (6 bases). The CDR3 has 14 amino acids. Germline CDR1 reads SGHAT; CDR2 reads FQNNGV. V lost 6 bases, J lost 4 bases, and 16 bases lay in between.

The chain links TRBV29-1 to TRBJ2-1; 9 nucleotides line up with TRBD1. Germline V gene lookup returns CDR1 SQVTM and CDR2 ANQGSEA. V was pared by 4 bases and J by 9 bases, with 4 bases of the junction left unmatched. The CDR3 consists of 12 residues. CDR3 nucleotides: TGCAGCGTTGTACAGGGGGCCGGTGAGCAGTTCTTC. This encodes CSVVQGAGEQFF.

The chain recombines TRBV10-3 with TRBJ2-1, with 15 bases aligning to TRBD2. The germline V gene encodes CDR1 ENHRY and CDR2 SYGVKD. The V gene end was trimmed by 6 bases and the J gene end by 2 bases; junction bases not matched to a gene: 2. This CDR3 has 16 residues. CDR3: CAIRRTSGRAYNEQFF. The CDR3 nucleotides read TGTGCCATCAGACGGACTAGCGGGAGGGCCTACAATGAGCAGTTCTTC.

The chain combines TRBV27 with TRBJ2-5, with a possible D match to TRBD2 (6 bases). V lost 5 bases to trimming and J lost 7 bases, with 17 bases between them. This CDR3 is 14 amino acids long. Germline lookup yields CDR1 MNHEY and CDR2 SMNVEV (reference sequence). The CDR3 sequence: CASSPDPGAGTQYF. CDR3 bases: TGTGCCAGCAGTCCTGACCCGGGAGCAGGGACCCAGTACTTC.

This rearrangement joins TRBV5-1 to TRBJ2-3; weak D call: TRBD1 (6 bases). Trimming shortened V by 4 bases and J by 6 bases, and 21 bases separated the two germline ends. The CDR3 extends over 16 amino acids. The germline gives CDR1 SGHRS, CDR2 YFSETQ. CDR3 bases: TGCGCCAGCAGCCCCTGGGCGCAGGGGTGGATGGATACGCAGTATTTT. It encodes CASSPWAQGWMDTQYF. The full variable domain, in which reference TRBV5-1 and TRBJ2-3 provide the parts outside the CDR3, is KAGVTQTPRYLIKTRGQQVTLSCSPISGHRSVSWYQQTPGQGLQFLFEYFSETQRNKGNFPGRFSGRQFSNSRSEMNVSTLELGDSALYLCASSPWAQGWMDTQYFGPGTRLTVL.